Following are 27 T cell receptor beta chains from one sample sequenced in a study of CD8 T cells in Susac syndrome. RNA in amounts of about 0.5 to 1 ug was reverse transcribed with random hexamers. TCRdb used MiXCR to reprocess the immunoSEQ multiplex PCR reads, holding one entry per CDR3 protein. The sample records under 200,000 distinct CDR3 sequences, more than 95% being singletons. Sequenced input: CD4+ T cells from PBMCs. These receptors were collected from a human donor with Susac syndrome.

The J gene is TRBJ2-2, the V gene TRBV30, with D perhaps TRBD2 (5 bases). The CDR3 runs 13 residues. CDR1 is GTSNPN and CDR2 is SVGIG in the germline V gene (reference sequence). Trimming stripped 0 bases from V and 7 bases from J, with 9 bases between. CDR3 bases: TGTGCCTGGAGTGTGCGGGCTGGCGGGGAGCTGTTTTTT. Translated: CAWSVRAGGELFF.

V and J are TRBV20-1 and TRBJ2-1; 9 nucleotides line up with TRBD2. In germline, CDR1 is DFQATT, CDR2 SNEGSKA (reference sequence). With V trimmed by 7 bases and J by 4 bases, 11 bases remained unmatched. The CDR3 runs to 15 residues. CDR3 amino acids: CSVNPSLAGYNEQFF. The CDR3 bases are TGCAGTGTCAATCCTTCGCTAGCGGGGTACAATGAGCAGTTCTTC.

The V and J genes are TRBV28 and TRBJ2-2; D ambiguous. Germline loops: CDR1 MDHEN, CDR2 SYDVKM. V was trimmed by 4 bases and J by 2 bases, leaving 11 bases between them. The CDR3 has 15 amino acids. CDR3 loop: CASSSVGHNTGELFF. Here the CDR3 DNA reads TGTGCCAGCAGTTCGGTTGGGCACAACACCGGGGAGCTGTTTTTT.

The gene calls are TRBV3-1 and TRBJ2-2; D not resolved. This CDR3 region has 14 residues. V was trimmed by 1 base and J by 2 bases, leaving 5 bases between them. The germline V gene encodes CDR1 LGHDT and CDR2 YNNKEL (reference sequence). Here the CDR3 DNA reads TGTGCCAGCAGCCAAGCCTACAACACCGGGGAGCTGTTTTTT. Translated: CASSQAYNTGELFF. Complete variable domain (other parts from reference TRBV3-1 and TRBJ2-2): DTAVSQTPKYLVTQMGNDKSIKCEQNLGHDTMYWYKQDSKKFLKIMFSYNNKELIINETVPNRFSPKSPDKAHLNLHINSLELGDSAVYFCASSQAYNTGELFFGEGSRLTVL.

The chain uses TRBV10-3 and TRBJ1-2; unclear D gene. CDR1 and CDR2 (germline): ENHRY, SYGVKD. Trimming stripped 11 bases from V and 6 bases from J, with 13 bases between. This CDR3 has 11 amino acids. As DNA, the CDR3 is TGTGCCGCCCAACTAGGAGATGGCTACACCTTC. This translates into CAAQLGDGYTF.

The chain uses TRBV20-1 and TRBJ2-3; D is perhaps TRBD1 (6 bases). Germline V lookup: CDR1 DFQATT, CDR2 SNEGSKA (reference sequence). This CDR3 is built from 18 residues. Trimming pared 0 bases from V and 4 bases from J, leaving 23 bases between. CDR3 in DNA: TGCAGTGCTAGAGACGTTCGGGACATCCACCCACCTGCAGATACGCAGTATTTT. Protein sequence: CSARDVRDIHPPADTQYF.

The chain employs TRBV4-1 and TRBJ2-1; unclear D gene. Trimming left V 2 bases short and J 4 bases short, with 15 bases between. CDR3 length: 16 amino acids. Germline V CDR1 and CDR2: MGHRA, YSYEKL. The CDR3 region has the DNA TGCGCCAGCAGCCAAACCCAGTTGGATTATTACAATGAGCAGTTCTTC. Translated, it gives CASSQTQLDYYNEQFF.

This sequence joins TRBV20-1 and TRBJ2-7; D is perhaps TRBD2 (6 bases). Germline CDR1 is DFQATT and CDR2 is SNEGSKA (reference sequence). Trimming pared 6 bases from V and 3 bases from J, leaving 21 bases between. CDR3 size: 15 residues. The CDR3 sequence: CSAAPRRLENYEQYV. The CDR3, as DNA: TGCAGTGCGGCCCCTCGAAGACTAGAAAACTACGAGCAGTACGTC.

V and J are TRBV27 and TRBJ2-3; TRBD2 matches at 12 bases. CDR3 length: 14 residues. The V gene's germline CDR1 is MNHEY and CDR2 SMNVEV (reference sequence). Germline trimming cut 5 bases from V and 4 bases from J; bases unmatched to any gene: 1. CDR3 nucleotides: TGTGCCAGCAGTGCTAGCGGGGGGGCAGATACGCAGTATTTT. It specifies CASSASGGADTQYF.

The V gene is TRBV2, the J gene TRBJ2-5; D ambiguous. V shed 7 bases and J shed 1 base, with 13 bases lying between them. Germline values: CDR1 SNHLY, CDR2 FYNNEI. This CDR3 region has 14 residues. CDR3 bases: TGTGCCAGCAAATTTAGCCCGGCCCAAGAGACCCAGTACTTC. Its translation is CASKFSPAQETQYF.

The V call is TRBV14, the J call TRBJ2-2; 7 bases agree with TRBD2. The CDR3 is 16 amino acids. CDR1 is SGHDN and CDR2 is FVKESK in the germline V gene. Germline trimming cut 4 bases from V and 1 base from J; bases unmatched to any gene: 6. CDR3 amino acids: CASSPLGRGNTGELFF. The CDR3 DNA reads TGTGCCAGCAGCCCCTTAGGGAGGGGGAACACCGGGGAGCTGTTTTTT.

The DNA of the CDR3 is TGTGCCACCAGTGGGGCAGGGGATTACACAGATACGCAGTATTTT. Residues: CATSGAGDYTDTQYF. The chain uses TRBV24-1 and TRBJ2-3; possible D gene TRBD1, 6 bases. The CDR3 contains 15 residues. Germline assignment: CDR1 KGHDR and CDR2 SFDVKD. Trimming removed 5 bases from V and 2 bases from J, with 13 bases in between.

The V gene is TRBV20-1, the J gene TRBJ2-7, with 8 bases identical to TRBD2. Losses at the gene ends were 6 bases for V and 1 base for J; bases not matched to a gene: 5. The CDR3 runs to 13 residues. CDR1 and CDR2 from the germline V gene are DFQATT and SNEGSKA (reference sequence). CDR3 sequence reads: CSASGTSSYEQYF. The DNA of the CDR3 is TGCAGTGCCTCCGGGACTAGTTCCTACGAGCAGTACTTC.

This chain links TRBV15 with TRBJ1-5; possible D gene TRBD1, 5 bases. The CDR3 is 12 residues long. Trimming took off 3 bases at V and 9 bases at J, with 9 bases between the two ends. CDR1 and CDR2 (germline): LNHNV, YYDKDF (reference sequence). The DNA of the CDR3 is TGTGCCACCAGCAGGGCCGGGGGGCCCCAGCATTTT. It codes for CATSRAGGPQHF. The whole variable domain, filled in from reference TRBV15 and TRBJ1-5, reads DAMVIQNPRYQVTQFGKPVTLSCSQTLNHNVMYWYQQKSSQAPKLLFHYYDKDFNNEADTPDNFQSRRPNTSFCFLDIRSPGLGDTAMYLCATSRAGGPQHFGDGTRLSIL.

The chain links TRBV15 to TRBJ2-5, with D uncertain. Germline CDR1 is LNHNV and CDR2 is YYDKDF (reference sequence). Trimming left V 2 bases short and J 3 bases short, with 7 bases between. CDR3 length: 13 residues. The CDR3 protein is CATSRPTKETQYF. The CDR3 DNA follows: TGTGCCACCAGCAGACCGACAAAAGAGACCCAGTACTTC.

This clonotype was counted only a few times. The chain carries TRBV18 and TRBJ1-5; unclear D gene. CDR3 size: 13 residues. Germline assignment: CDR1 KGHSH and CDR2 LQKENI. V was clipped by 3 bases and J by 0 bases, with 3 bases between them. For the CDR3, the DNA is TGTGCCAGCTCACCTAATAGCAATCAGCCCCAGCATTTT. Translated, it gives CASSPNSNQPQHF.

This chain joins TRBV25-1 and TRBJ2-1, with 9 bases fitting TRBD2. Germline V gives CDR1 MGHDK, CDR2 SYGVNS. This CDR3 spans 16 amino acids. Trimming removed 3 bases from V and 2 bases from J; junction bases left unmatched: 5. This chain's CDR3 is CASSDSRTSAYNEQFF. In DNA form, the CDR3 reads TGTGCCAGCAGTGACTCCCGGACTAGCGCCTACAATGAGCAGTTCTTC.

The chain joins TRBV20-1 to TRBJ2-7; D unclear. CDR3 length equals 10 residues. V was cut by 6 bases and J by 6 bases, with 9 bases left in between. In germline, CDR1 is DFQATT, CDR2 SNEGSKA (reference sequence). CDR3 sequence reads: CSAAVVEQYF. The CDR3, as DNA: TGCAGTGCCGCCGTGGTCGAGCAGTACTTC.

This clonotype was found once. The rearrangement uses TRBV12-3 or TRBV12-4 and TRBJ2-7; D possibly corresponds to TRBD1 (5 bases). V gave up 4 bases and J gave up 3 bases, with 13 bases separating them. CDR3 length: 14 residues. The CDR3 nucleotides read TGTGCCAGCAGTTCCCTTGTCAGGGTCTACGAGCAGTACTTC. The encoded protein is CASSSLVRVYEQYF.

The V gene is TRBV29-1, the J gene TRBJ2-4, with a weak D call TRBD1 (6 bases). Germline V gene data show CDR1 as SQVTM and CDR2 as ANQGSEA. The CDR3 sequence is 10 residues long. The CDR3 reads CSTGLRIQYF. The CDR3 nucleotides read TGCTCAACAGGGTTACGCATTCAGTACTTC.

V and J are TRBV29-1 and TRBJ2-3; tentative D call: TRBD1 (5 bases). This CDR3 is 13 amino acids long. V lost 4 bases and J lost 2, with 10 bases in between. CDR1 and CDR2 from the germline V gene are SQVTM and ANQGSEA. CDR3 sequence: CSVAAGNTDTQYF. In DNA form, the CDR3 reads TGCAGCGTTGCGGCAGGGAACACAGATACGCAGTATTTT.

J is TRBJ2-1 and V is TRBV4-3; tentatively, D is TRBD2 (6 bases). Per germline, CDR1 LGHNA and CDR2 YSLEER. The CDR3 spans 12 residues. Trimming removed 5 bases at V and 8 bases at J, with 10 bases between. This chain's CDR3 is CASSEGRYEQFF. Here the CDR3 DNA reads TGCGCCAGCAGCGAAGGGAGGTATGAGCAGTTCTTC.

V usage is TRBV27 and J usage is TRBJ2-4; tentative D call: TRBD1 (6 bases). The CDR3 runs 15 residues. The germline gives CDR1 MNHEY, CDR2 SMNVEV (reference sequence). The V and J ends lost 6 bases and 2 bases respectively, with 14 bases between them. The CDR3 DNA follows: TGTGCCAGCAGCATGAGGACAGATACCAAAAACATTCAGTACTTC. The encoded protein is CASSMRTDTKNIQYF.

The chain uses TRBV11-2 and TRBJ2-2; 7 bases map to TRBD2. V was clipped by 5 bases and J by 5 bases; unmatched bases: 14. The germline V gene has CDR1 SGHAT and CDR2 FQNNGV. The CDR3 extends over 17 amino acids. The CDR3: CASSPGTTRTKTGELFF. The CDR3 nucleotides are TGTGCCAGCAGCCCCGGGACTACACGAACTAAGACCGGGGAGCTGTTTTTT.

This chain uses TRBV24-1 with TRBJ2-1, with 9 positions matching TRBD2. The germline CDR1 and CDR2 sequences are KGHDR and SFDVKD. This CDR3 is built from 16 residues. The V and J ends lost 3 bases and 2 bases, in that order; junction bases with no gene match: 4. CDR3 amino acids: CATSDPSGRTYNEQFF. DNA of the CDR3: TGTGCCACCAGTGATCCAAGCGGGAGGACCTACAATGAGCAGTTCTTC.

The V gene is TRBV5-1, the J gene TRBJ2-1; 9 nucleotides align to TRBD2. The CDR3 has 14 amino acids. Trimming at V came to 7 bases and at J to 7 bases, leaving 9 bases not matched to a gene. The germline V gene has CDR1 SGHRS and CDR2 YFSETQ. CDR3 region: CASAVASGINEQFF. CDR3 nucleotides: TGCGCCAGCGCCGTAGCTAGCGGGATAAATGAGCAGTTCTTC.

The chain links TRBV5-1 to TRBJ2-5; the D gene is possibly TRBD1 (7 bases). V was cut by 5 bases and J by 5 bases, with 16 bases left in between. This CDR3 spans 14 amino acids. Germline CDR1 and CDR2: SGHRS and YFSETQ. The CDR3 is CASRAEGARETQYF. The CDR3 DNA reads as TGCGCCAGCAGGGCGGAGGGGGCCCGGGAGACCCAGTACTTC.